This TCR beta chain was recorded in a study of T-cell memory formation after mild COVID-19. Whole-study results and caveats: Whereas later expanders leaned CD4+, clones contracting day 15 to 85 showed a balanced CD4/CD8 makeup. The study detected some responding clones in pre-infection memory, suggesting cross-reactive memory joined.

With respect to this clonotype: Its antigen is not identified.

TCR alpha and TCR beta cDNA libraries carrying sample barcodes and UMIs were produced by 5'RACE using constant-segment primers. TCRdb reprocessed the 5' RACE reads with MiXCR, giving one entry per CDR3 protein. The table lists some 450,000 distinct CDR3 sequences, 20% of them singletons. CDR1 MNHEY and CDR2 SVGEGT come from the germline V gene. This CDR3 has 15 residues. The V and J ends lost 8 bases and 10 bases, in that order; junction bases with no gene match: 18. The sample was PBMCs or a T cell subset sorted from them (not recorded which). V gene TRBV6-2 or TRBV6-3 combines with J gene TRBJ2-5, with 8 bases aligning to TRBD1. This TCR was sampled from an adult woman who had mild COVID-19 (a few samples of this study predate the infection). Cell type and time point are not known. The CDR3: CASRAPDRAGDDQYF. Written as DNA, the CDR3 is TGTGCCAGCCGCGCCCCGGACAGGGCCGGTGATGACCAGTACTTC.